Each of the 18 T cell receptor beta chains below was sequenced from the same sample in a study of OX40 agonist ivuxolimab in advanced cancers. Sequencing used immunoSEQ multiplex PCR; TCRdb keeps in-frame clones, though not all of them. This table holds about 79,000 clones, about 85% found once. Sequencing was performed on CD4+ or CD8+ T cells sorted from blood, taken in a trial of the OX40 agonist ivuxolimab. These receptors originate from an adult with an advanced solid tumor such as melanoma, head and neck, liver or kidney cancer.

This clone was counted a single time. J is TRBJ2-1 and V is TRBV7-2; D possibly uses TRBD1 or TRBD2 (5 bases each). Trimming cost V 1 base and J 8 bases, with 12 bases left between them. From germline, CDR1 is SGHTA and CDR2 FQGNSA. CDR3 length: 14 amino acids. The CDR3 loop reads CASSLVRDPDEQFF. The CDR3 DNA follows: TGTGCCAGCAGCTTAGTCAGGGACCCCGATGAGCAGTTCTTC.

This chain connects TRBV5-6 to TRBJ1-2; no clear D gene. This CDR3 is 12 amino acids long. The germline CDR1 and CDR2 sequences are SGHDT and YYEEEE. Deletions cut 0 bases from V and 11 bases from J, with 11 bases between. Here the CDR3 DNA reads TGTGCCAGCAGCTTGGCTCCTCGTCCGTACACCTTC. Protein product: CASSLAPRPYTF.

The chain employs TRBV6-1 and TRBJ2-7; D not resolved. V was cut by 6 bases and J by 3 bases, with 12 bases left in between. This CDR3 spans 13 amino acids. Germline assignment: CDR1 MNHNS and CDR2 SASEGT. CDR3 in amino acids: CASSSSVVYEQYF. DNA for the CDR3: TGTGCCAGCAGCAGTTCCGTCGTCTACGAGCAGTACTTC.

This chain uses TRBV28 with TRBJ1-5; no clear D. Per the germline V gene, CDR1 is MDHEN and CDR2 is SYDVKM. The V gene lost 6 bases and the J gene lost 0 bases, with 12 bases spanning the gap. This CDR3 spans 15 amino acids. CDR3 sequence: CASSPSSHSNQPQHF. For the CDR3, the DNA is TGTGCCAGCAGCCCAAGCTCCCATAGCAATCAGCCCCAGCATTTT.

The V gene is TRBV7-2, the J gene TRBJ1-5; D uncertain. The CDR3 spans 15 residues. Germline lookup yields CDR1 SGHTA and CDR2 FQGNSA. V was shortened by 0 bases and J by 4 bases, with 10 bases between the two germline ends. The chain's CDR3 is CASSLAGRSNQPQHF. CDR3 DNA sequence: TGTGCCAGCAGCTTAGCCGGCAGGTCAAATCAGCCCCAGCATTTT.

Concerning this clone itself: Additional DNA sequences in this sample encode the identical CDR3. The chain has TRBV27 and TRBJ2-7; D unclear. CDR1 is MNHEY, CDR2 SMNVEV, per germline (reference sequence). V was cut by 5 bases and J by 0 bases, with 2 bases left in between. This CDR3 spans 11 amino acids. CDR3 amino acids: CASSSSYEQYF. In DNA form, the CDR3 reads TGTGCCAGCAGTAGCTCCTACGAGCAGTACTTC.

CDR3: CAGETGTGELFF. The CDR3 bases are TGTGCCGGGGAGACGGGCACCGGGGAGCTGTTTTTT. V gene TRBV11-3 combines with J gene TRBJ2-2; TRBD2 might be the D (5 bases). Trimming shortened V by 11 bases and J by 4 bases, and 11 bases separated the two germline ends. The CDR3 totals 12 residues. The germline gives CDR1 SGHNT, CDR2 YENEEA.

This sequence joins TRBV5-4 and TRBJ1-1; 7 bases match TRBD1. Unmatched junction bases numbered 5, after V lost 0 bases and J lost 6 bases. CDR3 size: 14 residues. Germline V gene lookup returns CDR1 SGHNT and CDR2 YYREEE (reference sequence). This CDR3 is CASSLVTGAAEAFF. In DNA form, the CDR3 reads TGTGCCAGCAGCTTGGTAACAGGGGCGGCTGAAGCTTTCTTT.

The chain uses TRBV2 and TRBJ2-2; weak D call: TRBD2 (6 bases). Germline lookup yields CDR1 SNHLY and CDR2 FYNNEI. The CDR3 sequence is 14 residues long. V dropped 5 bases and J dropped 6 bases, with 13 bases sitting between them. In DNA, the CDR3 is TGTGCCAGCAGTCCGGGACTCACGCCCGGGGAGCTGTTTTTT. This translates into CASSPGLTPGELFF.

The CDR3: CASSPSGDEQFF. CDR3 nucleotide sequence: TGTGCCAGCAGCCCTTCGGGGGATGAGCAGTTCTTC. The chain carries TRBV7-9 and TRBJ2-1; D is perhaps TRBD2 (6 bases). The CDR3 length is 12 residues. Germline CDR1 is SEHNR and CDR2 is FQNEAQ (reference sequence). V was cut by 5 bases and J by 8 bases, with 10 bases left in between.

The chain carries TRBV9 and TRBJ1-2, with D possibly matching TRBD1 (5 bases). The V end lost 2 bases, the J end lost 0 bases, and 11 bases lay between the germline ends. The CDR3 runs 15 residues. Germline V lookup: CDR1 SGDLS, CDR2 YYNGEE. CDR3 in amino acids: CASSVGTPANYGYTF. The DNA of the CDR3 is TGTGCCAGCAGCGTCGGGACTCCAGCTAACTATGGCTACACCTTC.

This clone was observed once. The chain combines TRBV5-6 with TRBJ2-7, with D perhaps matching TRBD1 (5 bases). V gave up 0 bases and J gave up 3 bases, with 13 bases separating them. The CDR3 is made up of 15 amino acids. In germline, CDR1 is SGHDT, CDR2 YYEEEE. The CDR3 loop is CASSLGGLSLYEQYF. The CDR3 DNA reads TGTGCCAGCAGCTTGGGGGGCCTATCCCTCTACGAGCAGTACTTC.

CDR3 in amino acids: CASSLGGTGTLDDEQFF. Here the CDR3 DNA reads TGTGCCAGCAGCTTAGGGGGAACCGGGACCCTCGACGATGAGCAGTTCTTC. The chain uses TRBV7-2 and TRBJ2-1; D may be TRBD1 or TRBD2 (5 bases each). The CDR3 extends over 17 amino acids. The V gene's germline CDR1 is SGHTA and CDR2 FQGNSA. V lost 1 base to trimming and J lost 8 bases, with 21 bases between them.

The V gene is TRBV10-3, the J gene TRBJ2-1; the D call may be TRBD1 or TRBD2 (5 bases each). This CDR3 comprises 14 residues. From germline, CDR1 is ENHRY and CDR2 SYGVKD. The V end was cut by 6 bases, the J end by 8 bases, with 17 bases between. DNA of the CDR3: TGTGCCATCAGCGGCCAGGGCCCGCGGGATGAGCAGTTCTTC. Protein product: CAISGQGPRDEQFF.

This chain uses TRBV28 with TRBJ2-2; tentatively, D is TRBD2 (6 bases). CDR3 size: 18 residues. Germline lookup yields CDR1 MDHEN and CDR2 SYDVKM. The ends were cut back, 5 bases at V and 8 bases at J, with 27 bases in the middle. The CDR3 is CASSASRGAGRRAGELFF. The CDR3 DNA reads TGTGCCAGCAGTGCTTCCCGAGGGGCTGGCAGGAGGGCTGGGGAGCTGTTTTTT. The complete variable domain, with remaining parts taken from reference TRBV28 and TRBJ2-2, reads DVKVTQSSRYLVKRTGEKVFLECVQDMDHENMFWYRQDPGLGLRLIYFSYDVKMKEKGDIPEGYSVSREKKERFSLILESASTNQTSMYLCASSASRGAGRRAGELFFGEGSRLTVL.

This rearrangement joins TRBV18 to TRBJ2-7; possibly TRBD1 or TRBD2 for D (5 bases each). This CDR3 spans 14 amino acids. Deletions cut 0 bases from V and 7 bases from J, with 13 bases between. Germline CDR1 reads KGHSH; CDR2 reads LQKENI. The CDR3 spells CASSPPQGTGEQYF. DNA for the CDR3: TGTGCCAGCTCACCACCACAAGGGACGGGGGAGCAGTACTTC. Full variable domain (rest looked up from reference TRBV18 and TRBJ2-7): NAGVMQNPRHLVRRRGQEARLRCSPMKGHSHVYWYRQLPEEGLKFMVYLQKENIIDESGMPKERFSAEFPKEGPSILRIQQVVRGDSAAYFCASSPPQGTGEQYFGPGTRLTVT.

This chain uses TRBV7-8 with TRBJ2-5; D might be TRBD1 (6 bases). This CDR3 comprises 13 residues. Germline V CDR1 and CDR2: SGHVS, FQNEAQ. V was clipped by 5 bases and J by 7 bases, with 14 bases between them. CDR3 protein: CASSITGSGTQYF. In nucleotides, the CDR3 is TGTGCCAGCAGCATTACAGGGTCGGGGACCCAGTACTTC.

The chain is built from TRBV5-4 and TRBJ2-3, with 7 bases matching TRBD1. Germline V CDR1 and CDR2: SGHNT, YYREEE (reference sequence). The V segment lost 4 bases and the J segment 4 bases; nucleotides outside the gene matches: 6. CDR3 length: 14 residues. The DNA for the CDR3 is TGTGCCAGCAGCAAAGACAGGGCTGCAGATACGCAGTATTTT. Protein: CASSKDRAADTQYF.